Below, 15 T cell receptor beta chains from the same sample are listed, as sequenced in a study of control samples from healthy donors and cancer patients. Libraries were prepared by immunoSEQ multiplex PCR; TCRdb keeps only in-frame clonotypes and omits some of them. The sample consists of over 200,000 clones, roughly 82% of them appearing once. Sample: PBMCs. These receptors all stem from a woman aged 60 to 75 with lung cancer.

The chain combines TRBV5-1 with TRBJ2-5, with 9 positions matching TRBD1. With V trimmed by 0 bases and J by 5 bases, 5 bases remained unmatched. Germline CDR1 reads SGHRS; CDR2 reads YFSETQ. The CDR3 has 15 amino acids. The CDR3 loop is CASSLDRGPRETQYF. CDR3 sequence (DNA): TGCGCCAGCAGCTTGGACAGGGGGCCGAGGGAGACCCAGTACTTC.

The chain links TRBV5-1 to TRBJ1-1; D gene unclear. The V gene lost 4 bases and the J gene lost 0 bases, with 10 bases spanning the gap. Looked up from germline, CDR1 is SGHRS and CDR2 is YFSETQ. This CDR3 has 14 amino acids. The CDR3 bases are TGCGCCAGCAGCGTTGGCGGAGTGAACACTGAAGCTTTCTTT. This codes for CASSVGGVNTEAFF.

The rearrangement joins TRBV28 to TRBJ1-5; the D is unclear. The CDR3 has 12 residues. V lost 1 base and J 7 bases, leaving 5 bases between the germline ends. CDR1 MDHEN and CDR2 SYDVKM come from the germline V gene. Written as DNA, the CDR3 is TGTGCCAGCAGTTTATTAGAGCAGCCCCAGCATTTT. It is translated as CASSLLEQPQHF.

This clone has a single count. V usage is TRBV18 and J usage is TRBJ2-5, with 14 bases matching TRBD2. The CDR3 runs to 16 residues. Germline values: CDR1 KGHSH, CDR2 LQKENI. Trimming removed 5 bases from V and 5 bases from J; junction bases left unmatched: 7. DNA for the CDR3: TGTGCCAGCTCAGCGGGACTAGCGGGAGTAGGGGAGACCCAGTACTTC. Translation: CASSAGLAGVGETQYF. Full variable domain (remainder filled in from reference TRBV18 and TRBJ2-5): NAGVMQNPRHLVRRRGQEARLRCSPMKGHSHVYWYRQLPEEGLKFMVYLQKENIIDESGMPKERFSAEFPKEGPSILRIQQVVRGDSAAYFCASSAGLAGVGETQYFGPGTRLLVL.

This sequence joins TRBV12-3 or TRBV12-4 and TRBJ1-2; a possible D gene is TRBD1 (6 bases). The CDR3 has 13 amino acids. The V end lost 3 bases, the J end lost 8 bases, and 13 bases lay between the germline ends. The CDR3 bases are TGTGCCAGCAGTTTTTCAGGGGTAGGGGGCTACACCTTC. Its protein product is CASSFSGVGGYTF.

This clone was recorded a few times. V gene TRBV5-4 combines with J gene TRBJ1-2; D uncertain. The V and J ends lost 2 bases and 7 bases respectively, with 12 bases between them. The CDR3 consists of 13 residues. Germline CDR1 and CDR2: SGHNT and YYREEE (reference sequence). CDR3 amino acids: CASSLYVIPGYTF. The CDR3, as DNA: TGTGCCAGCAGCTTATACGTGATTCCTGGCTACACCTTC.

V and J are TRBV6-5 and TRBJ1-3, with TRBD1 identical over 7 bases. V dropped 6 bases and J dropped 7; count of bases not matched to a gene: 9. This CDR3 has 14 amino acids. CDR1 MNHEY and CDR2 SVGAGI come from the germline V gene. The chain's CDR3 is CASSADREGNTIYF. CDR3 DNA sequence: TGTGCCAGCAGCGCCGACAGGGAGGGTAACACCATATATTTT.

The chain employs TRBV18 and TRBJ1-1, with D possibly matching TRBD1 (6 bases). There are 13 residues in the CDR3. V lost 4 bases and J 8 bases, leaving 14 bases between the germline ends. CDR1 is KGHSH and CDR2 is LQKENI in the germline V gene. The CDR3 DNA follows: TGTGCCAGCTCACATCGACAGGTGATGGAAGCTTTCTTT. The encoded protein is CASSHRQVMEAFF.

The chain employs TRBV9 and TRBJ1-1; D gene ambiguous. CDR1 SGDLS and CDR2 YYNGEE come from the germline V gene. The CDR3 length is 13 residues. Trimming took 0 bases from V and 1 from J, leaving 4 bases between them. CDR3 sequence reads: CASSVEGNTEAFF. CDR3 nucleotide sequence: TGTGCCAGCAGCGTAGAGGGGAACACTGAAGCTTTCTTT.

The chain couples TRBV5-6 to TRBJ1-2; D is unresolved. The CDR3 is made up of 13 amino acids. CDR1 SGHDT and CDR2 YYEEEE come from the germline V gene. V lost 4 bases and J 2 bases, leaving 9 bases between the germline ends. CDR3 coding DNA: TGTGCCAGCAGCCGGGTCCAGAACTATGGCTACACCTTC. It encodes CASSRVQNYGYTF.

V gene TRBV27 combines with J gene TRBJ2-1; TRBD1 or TRBD2 may be the D gene (6 bases each). This CDR3 has 16 amino acids. Trimming removed 2 bases from V and 7 bases from J, with 18 bases in between. CDR1 and CDR2 (germline): MNHEY, SMNVEV (reference sequence). Here the CDR3 DNA reads TGTGCCAGCAGTTTACTTTTCCGGGGGCGACGGAATGAGCAGTTCTTC. It specifies CASSLLFRGRRNEQFF.

The chain employs TRBV28 and TRBJ2-1, with D uncertain. V lost 5 bases to trimming and J lost 10 bases, with 15 bases between them. This CDR3 is built from 13 residues. Germline V lookup: CDR1 MDHEN, CDR2 SYDVKM. CDR3 protein: CASSPSVVGEQFF. In DNA form, the CDR3 reads TGTGCCAGCAGTCCGAGTGTCGTAGGGGAGCAGTTCTTC. The whole variable domain, remainder taken from reference TRBV28 and TRBJ2-1, is DVKVTQSSRYLVKRTGEKVFLECVQDMDHENMFWYRQDPGLGLRLIYFSYDVKMKEKGDIPEGYSVSREKKERFSLILESASTNQTSMYLCASSPSVVGEQFFGPGTRLTVL.

This clone was seen a handful of times. The chain employs TRBV5-1 and TRBJ2-3; D may be TRBD1 or TRBD2 (5 bases each). Germline CDR1 SGHRS, CDR2 YFSETQ. CDR3 length: 15 amino acids. Trimming stripped 4 bases from V and 4 bases from J, with 16 bases between. The CDR3 DNA reads TGCGCCAGCAGCCCTGGTTTGGGGGTTTCAGATACGCAGTATTTT. It specifies CASSPGLGVSDTQYF.

Notes on this clone: A much larger clone lies one base from this, so it may be a read error. This chain joins TRBV3-1 (or the pseudogene TRBV3-2) and TRBJ1-1; D gene ambiguous. The CDR3 sequence is 11 residues long. V lost 4 bases to trimming and J lost 0 bases, with 0 bases between them. CDR1 LGHDT and CDR2 YNNKEL come from the germline V gene (reference sequence). CDR3 amino acids: CASSLNTEAFF. The DNA for the CDR3 is TGTGCCAGCAGCCTGAACACTGAAGCTTTCTTT.

This sequence joins TRBV2 and TRBJ1-2, with no clear D. The CDR3 sequence is 12 residues long. Looked up from germline, CDR1 is SNHLY and CDR2 is FYNNEI. Trimming took off 2 bases at V and 11 bases at J, with 12 bases between the two ends. This CDR3 reads CASSEQLNRYTF. CDR3 nucleotides: TGTGCCAGCAGTGAACAACTCAATCGGTACACCTTC.